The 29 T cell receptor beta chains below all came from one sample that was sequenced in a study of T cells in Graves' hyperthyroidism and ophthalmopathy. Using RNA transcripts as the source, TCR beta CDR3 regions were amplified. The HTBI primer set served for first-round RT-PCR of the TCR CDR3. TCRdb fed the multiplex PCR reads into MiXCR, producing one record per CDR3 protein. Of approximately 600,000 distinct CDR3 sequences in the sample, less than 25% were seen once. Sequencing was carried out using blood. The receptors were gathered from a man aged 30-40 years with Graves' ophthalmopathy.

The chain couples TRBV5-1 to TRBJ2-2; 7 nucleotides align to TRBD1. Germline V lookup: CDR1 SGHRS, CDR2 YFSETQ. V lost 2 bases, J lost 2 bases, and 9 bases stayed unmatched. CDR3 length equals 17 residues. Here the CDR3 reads CASSLIPGQTNTGELFF. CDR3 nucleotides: TGCGCCAGCAGCTTAATACCGGGACAGACCAACACCGGGGAGCTGTTTTTT.

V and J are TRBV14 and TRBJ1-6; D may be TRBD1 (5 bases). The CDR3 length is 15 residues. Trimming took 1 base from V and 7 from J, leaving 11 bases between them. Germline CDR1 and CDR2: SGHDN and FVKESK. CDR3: CASSQARGSNSPLHF. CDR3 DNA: TGTGCCAGCAGCCAAGCCCGGGGGAGCAATTCACCCCTCCACTTT.

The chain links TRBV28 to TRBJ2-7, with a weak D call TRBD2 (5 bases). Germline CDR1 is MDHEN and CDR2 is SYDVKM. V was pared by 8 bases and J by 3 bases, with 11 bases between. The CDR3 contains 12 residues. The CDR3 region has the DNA TGTGCCAGCGGACCCCGGGGCTACGAGCAGTACTTC. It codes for CASGPRGYEQYF.

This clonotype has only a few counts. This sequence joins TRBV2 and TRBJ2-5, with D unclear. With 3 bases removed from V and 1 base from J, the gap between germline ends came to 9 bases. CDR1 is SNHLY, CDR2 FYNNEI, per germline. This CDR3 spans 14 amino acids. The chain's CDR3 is CASSDKRTQETQYF. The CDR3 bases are TGTGCCAGCAGTGATAAGCGCACCCAAGAGACCCAGTACTTC. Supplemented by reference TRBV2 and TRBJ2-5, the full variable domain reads EPEVTQTPSHQVTQMGQEVILRCVPISNHLYFYWYRQILGQKVEFLVSFYNNEISEKSEIFDDQFSVERPDGSNFTLKIRSTKLEDSAMYFCASSDKRTQETQYFGPGTRLLVL.

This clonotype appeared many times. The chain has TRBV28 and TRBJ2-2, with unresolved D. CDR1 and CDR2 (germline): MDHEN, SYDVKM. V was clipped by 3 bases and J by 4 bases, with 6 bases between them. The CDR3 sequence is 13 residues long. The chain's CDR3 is CASSFTSTGELFF. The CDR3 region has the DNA TGTGCCAGCAGTTTCACGAGCACCGGGGAGCTGTTTTTT.

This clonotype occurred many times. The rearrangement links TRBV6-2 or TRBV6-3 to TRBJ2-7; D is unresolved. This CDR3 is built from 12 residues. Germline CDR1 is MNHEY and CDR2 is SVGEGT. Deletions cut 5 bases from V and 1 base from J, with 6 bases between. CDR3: CASSPQSYEQYF. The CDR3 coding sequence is TGTGCCAGCAGTCCCCAATCCTACGAGCAGTACTTC.

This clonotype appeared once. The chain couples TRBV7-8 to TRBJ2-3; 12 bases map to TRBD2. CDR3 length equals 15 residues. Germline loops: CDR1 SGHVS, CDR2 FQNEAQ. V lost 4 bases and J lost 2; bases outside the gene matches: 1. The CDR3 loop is CASSSSGRVTDTQYF. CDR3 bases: TGTGCCAGCAGCTCTAGCGGGAGGGTCACAGATACGCAGTATTTT.

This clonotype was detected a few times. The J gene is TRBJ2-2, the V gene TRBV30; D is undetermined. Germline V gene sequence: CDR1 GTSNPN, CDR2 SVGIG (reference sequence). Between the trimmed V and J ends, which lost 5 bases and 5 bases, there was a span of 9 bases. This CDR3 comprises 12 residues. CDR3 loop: CAWVGQTGELFF. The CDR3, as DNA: TGTGCCTGGGTAGGGCAGACCGGGGAGCTGTTTTTT.

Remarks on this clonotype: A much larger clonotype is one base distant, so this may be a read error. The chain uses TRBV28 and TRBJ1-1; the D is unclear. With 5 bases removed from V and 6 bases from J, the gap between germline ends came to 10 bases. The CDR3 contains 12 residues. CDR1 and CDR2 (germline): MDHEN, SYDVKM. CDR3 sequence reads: CASSLQPPEAFF. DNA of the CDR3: TGTGCCAGCAGTCTCCAACCCCCTGAAGCTTTCTTT. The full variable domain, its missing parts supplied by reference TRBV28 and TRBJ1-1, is DVKVTQSSRYLVKRTGEKVFLECVQDMDHENMFWYRQDPGLGLRLIYFSYDVKMKEKGDIPEGYSVSREKKERFSLILESASTNQTSMYLCASSLQPPEAFFGQGTRLTVV.

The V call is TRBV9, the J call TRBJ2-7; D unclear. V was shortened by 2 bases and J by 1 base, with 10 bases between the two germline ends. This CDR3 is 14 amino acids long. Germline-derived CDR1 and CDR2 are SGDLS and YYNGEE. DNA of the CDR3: TGTGCCAGCAGCGTTGGTCGGAGTTCCTACGAGCAGTACTTC. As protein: CASSVGRSSYEQYF.

Here the CDR3 DNA reads TGTGCCAGCAGCTTAGTAGGGGCCCAGGTAACGGGAGGAGAGCAGTACTTC. Its translation is CASSLVGAQVTGGEQYF. The chain employs TRBV7-2 and TRBJ2-7; 7 nucleotides line up with TRBD2. Trimming at V came to 1 base and at J to 7 bases, leaving 16 bases not matched to a gene. CDR1 is SGHTA, CDR2 FQGNSA, per germline. The CDR3 totals 17 residues.

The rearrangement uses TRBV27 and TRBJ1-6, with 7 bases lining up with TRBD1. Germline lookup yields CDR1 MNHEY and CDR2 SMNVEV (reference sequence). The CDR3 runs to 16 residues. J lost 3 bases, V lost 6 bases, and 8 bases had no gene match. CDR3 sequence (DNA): TGTGCCAGCAGCCCTGGCTGGGACAGCTATAATTCACCCCTCCACTTT. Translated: CASSPGWDSYNSPLHF.

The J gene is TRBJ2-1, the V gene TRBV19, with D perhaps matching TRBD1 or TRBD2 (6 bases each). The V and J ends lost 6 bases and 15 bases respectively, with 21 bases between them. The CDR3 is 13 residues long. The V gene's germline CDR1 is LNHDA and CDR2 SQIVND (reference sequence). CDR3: CASSLYLGGPPFF. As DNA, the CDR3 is TGTGCCAGTAGCCTATACCTCGGGGGCCCTCCGTTCTTC.

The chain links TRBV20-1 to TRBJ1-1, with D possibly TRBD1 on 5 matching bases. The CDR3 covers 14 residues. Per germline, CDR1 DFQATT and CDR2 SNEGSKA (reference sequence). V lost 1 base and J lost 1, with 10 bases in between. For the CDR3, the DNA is TGCAGTGCTAGAGTCTGGGGACCGAACACTGAAGCTTTCTTT. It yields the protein CSARVWGPNTEAFF.

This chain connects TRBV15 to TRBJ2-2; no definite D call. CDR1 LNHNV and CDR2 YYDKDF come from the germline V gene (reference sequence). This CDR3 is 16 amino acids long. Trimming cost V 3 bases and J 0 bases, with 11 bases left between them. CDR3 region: CATSSLKDPNTGELFF. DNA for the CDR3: TGTGCCACCAGCAGTTTAAAAGACCCGAACACCGGGGAGCTGTTTTTT.

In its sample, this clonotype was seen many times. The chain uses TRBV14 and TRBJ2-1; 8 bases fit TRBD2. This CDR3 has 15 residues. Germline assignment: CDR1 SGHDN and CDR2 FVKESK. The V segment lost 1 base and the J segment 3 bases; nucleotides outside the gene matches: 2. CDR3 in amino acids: CASSQGGLGYNEQFF. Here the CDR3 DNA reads TGTGCCAGCAGCCAAGGGGGACTAGGCTACAATGAGCAGTTCTTC.

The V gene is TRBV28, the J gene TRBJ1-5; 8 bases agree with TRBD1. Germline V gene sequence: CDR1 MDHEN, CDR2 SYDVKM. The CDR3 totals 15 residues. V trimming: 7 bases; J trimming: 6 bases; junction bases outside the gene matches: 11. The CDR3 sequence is CASILGGDRGQPQHF. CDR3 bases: TGTGCCAGCATCTTGGGCGGAGACAGGGGTCAGCCCCAGCATTTT. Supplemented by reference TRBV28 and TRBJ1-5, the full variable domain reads DVKVTQSSRYLVKRTGEKVFLECVQDMDHENMFWYRQDPGLGLRLIYFSYDVKMKEKGDIPEGYSVSREKKERFSLILESASTNQTSMYLCASILGGDRGQPQHFGDGTRLSIL.

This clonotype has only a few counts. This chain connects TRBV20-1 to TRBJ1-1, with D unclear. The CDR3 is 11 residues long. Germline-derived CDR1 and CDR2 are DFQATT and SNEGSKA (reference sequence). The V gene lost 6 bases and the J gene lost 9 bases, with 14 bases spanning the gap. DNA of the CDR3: TGCAGTGCCCCCGAGCGAGGTAAAGCTTTCTTT. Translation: CSAPERGKAFF.

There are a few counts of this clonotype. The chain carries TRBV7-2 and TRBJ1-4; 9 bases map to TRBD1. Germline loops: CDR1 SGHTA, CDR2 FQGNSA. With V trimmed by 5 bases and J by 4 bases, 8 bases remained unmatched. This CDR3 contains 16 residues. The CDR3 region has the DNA TGTGCCAGCAGCCGCAACAGGGGGCTCCTTAATGAAAAACTGTTTTTT. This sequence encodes CASSRNRGLLNEKLFF.

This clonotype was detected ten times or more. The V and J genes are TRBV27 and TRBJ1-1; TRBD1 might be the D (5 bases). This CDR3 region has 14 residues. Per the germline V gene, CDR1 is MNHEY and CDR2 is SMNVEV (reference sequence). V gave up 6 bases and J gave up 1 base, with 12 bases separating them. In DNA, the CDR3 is TGTGCCAGCAGCCCTAACGGGGCGAACACTGAAGCTTTCTTT. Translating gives CASSPNGANTEAFF.

DNA of the CDR3: TGTGCCAGTAGTATTAGGTGGACCGGGGAGCTGTTTTTT. Amino acid sequence: CASSIRWTGELFF. The genes are TRBV19 and TRBJ2-2; D gene ambiguous. The CDR3 loop spans 13 amino acids. Trimming pared 3 bases from V and 5 bases from J, leaving 7 bases between. The germline CDR1 and CDR2 sequences are LNHDA and SQIVND (reference sequence). The full variable domain, in which reference TRBV19 and TRBJ2-2 provide the parts outside the CDR3, is DGGITQSPKYLFRKEGQNVTLSCEQNLNHDAMYWYRQDPGQGLRLIYYSQIVNDFQKGDIAEGYSVSREKKESFPLTVTSAQKNPTAFYLCASSIRWTGELFFGEGSRLTVL.

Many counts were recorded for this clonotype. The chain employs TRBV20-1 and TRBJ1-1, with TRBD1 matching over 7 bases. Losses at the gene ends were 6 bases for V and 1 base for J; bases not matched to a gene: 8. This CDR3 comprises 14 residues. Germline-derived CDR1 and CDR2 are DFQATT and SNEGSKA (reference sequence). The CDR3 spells CSARPGTANTEAFF. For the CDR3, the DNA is TGCAGTGCGCGCCCTGGGACAGCGAACACTGAAGCTTTCTTT.

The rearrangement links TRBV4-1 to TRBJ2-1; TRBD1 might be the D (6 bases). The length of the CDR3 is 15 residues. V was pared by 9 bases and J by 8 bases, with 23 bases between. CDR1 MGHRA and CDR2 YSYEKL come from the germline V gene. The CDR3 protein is CASTVIQGPRDEQFF. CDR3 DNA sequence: TGCGCCAGTACCGTAATACAGGGCCCTAGGGATGAGCAGTTCTTC.

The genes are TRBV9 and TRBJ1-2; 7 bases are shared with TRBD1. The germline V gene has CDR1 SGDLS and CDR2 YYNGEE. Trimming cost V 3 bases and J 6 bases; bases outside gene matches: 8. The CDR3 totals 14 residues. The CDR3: CASSGEDRVHGYTF. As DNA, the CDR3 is TGTGCCAGCAGCGGTGAAGACAGGGTGCATGGCTACACCTTC.

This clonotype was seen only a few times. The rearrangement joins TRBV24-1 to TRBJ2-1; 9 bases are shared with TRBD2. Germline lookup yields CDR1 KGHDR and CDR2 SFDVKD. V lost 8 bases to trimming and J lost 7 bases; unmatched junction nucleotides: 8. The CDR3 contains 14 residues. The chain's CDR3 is CATKGTSLRNEQFF. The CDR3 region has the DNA TGTGCCACCAAAGGGACTAGCCTCCGGAATGAGCAGTTCTTC.

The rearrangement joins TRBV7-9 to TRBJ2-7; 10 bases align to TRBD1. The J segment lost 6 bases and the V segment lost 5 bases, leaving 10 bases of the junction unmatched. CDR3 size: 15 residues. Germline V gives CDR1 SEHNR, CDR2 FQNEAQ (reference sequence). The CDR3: CASSTRQGAQGEQYF. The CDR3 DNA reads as TGTGCCAGCAGCACCCGACAGGGGGCGCAGGGCGAGCAGTACTTC.

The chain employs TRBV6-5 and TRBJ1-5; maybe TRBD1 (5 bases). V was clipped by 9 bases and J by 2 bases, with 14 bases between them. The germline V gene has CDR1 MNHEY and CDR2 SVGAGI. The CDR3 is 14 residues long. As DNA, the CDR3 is TGTGCCAGACTCCCCGGGGGGGGCAATCAGCCCCAGCATTTT. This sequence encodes CARLPGGGNQPQHF.

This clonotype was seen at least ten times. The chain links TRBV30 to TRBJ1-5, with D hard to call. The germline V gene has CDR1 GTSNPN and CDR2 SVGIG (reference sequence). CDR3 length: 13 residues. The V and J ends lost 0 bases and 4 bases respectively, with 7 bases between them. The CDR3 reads CAWSVMGNQPQHF. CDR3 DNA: TGTGCCTGGAGTGTAATGGGGAATCAGCCCCAGCATTTT.

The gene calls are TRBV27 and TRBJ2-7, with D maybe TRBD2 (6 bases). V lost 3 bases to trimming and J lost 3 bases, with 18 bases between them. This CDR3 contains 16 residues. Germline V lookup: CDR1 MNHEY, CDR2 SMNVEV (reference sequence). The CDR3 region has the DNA TGTGCCAGCAGTTTTATAAAGGGAACTAGCAACTACGAGCAGTACTTC. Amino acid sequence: CASSFIKGTSNYEQYF.